The rows below give T cell receptor beta chains drawn from one sample of a study of cytomegalovirus exposure and HLA in healthy donors. Profiled with immunoSEQ multiplex PCR; TCRdb holds only in-frame clones, not every one. The data contain around 180,000 clones, less than 85% of them singletons. Material for sequencing was PBMCs. These receptors were taken from a man aged 18 to 29 in good health and CMV-seronegative. Both conserved end residues are part of each CDR3. A D gene is named only where the DNA matches it firmly. Part of the rows lack a size; the others show once, few, many or a class for expanded clones.

>TRBV7-9|NA|TRBJ1-5|NA
TGTGCCAGCAGCTTAGTCGGAGGGGTTGGCAATCAGCCCCAGCATTTT
CASSLVGGVGNQPQHF
>TRBV7-9|TRBD1|TRBJ2-1|NA
TGTTCCAGCAGCTCGGACAGGGGAACATACAATGAGCAGTTCTTC
CSSSSDRGTYNEQFF
>TRBV7-8|TRBD1|TRBJ2-2|NA
TGTGCCAGCAGCCCTTCGACAGGGGGCAACACCGGGGAGCTGTTTTTT
CASSPSTGGNTGELFF
>TRBV28|TRBD2|TRBJ2-2|NA
TGTGCCAGCACCCCTCCTCGGGGGGGCGACACCGGGGAGCTGTTTTTT
CASTPPRGGDTGELFF
>TRBV4-2|TRBD1|TRBJ2-5|NA
TGTGCCAGCAGCTTCCTCTCGACAGGGGACTTCCAAGAGACCCAGTACTTC
CASSFLSTGDFQETQYF
>TRBV5-1|NA|TRBJ1-5|once
TGCGCCAGCAGCTTGTCAGGGAGGGAAAATCAGCCCCAGCATTTT
CASSLSGRENQPQHF
>TRBV18|NA|TRBJ1-2|once
TGTGCCAGCTCACCGGACAATTCGCCGCCGGGCTACACCTTC
CASSPDNSPPGYTF
>TRBV5-1|TRBD1|TRBJ1-5|NA
TGCGCCAGCAGCTTGGGGACAGGGAGTAATCAGCCCCAGCATTTT
CASSLGTGSNQPQHF
>TRBV16|TRBD1|TRBJ2-7|NA
TGTGCCAGCAGCCAATCGAGACAGGGCAATACAAACTACGAGCAGTACTTC
CASSQSRQGNTNYEQYF
>TRBV5-1|NA|TRBJ2-2|once
TGCGCCAGCAGCGGATCCGGGACTCCTAACACCGGGGAGCTGTTTTTT
CASSGSGTPNTGELFF
>TRBV6-5|TRBD1|TRBJ2-7|NA
TGTGCCAGCAGTCGTGACAGGGCCGCCTCCTACGAGCAGTACTTC
CASSRDRAASYEQYF
>TRBV6-1|NA|TRBJ2-2|NA
TGTGCCAGCAGAGGGGTATCCGGGGAGCTGTTTTTT
CASRGVSGELFF
>TRBV5-1|TRBD2|TRBJ2-3|once
TGCGCCAGCAGCAGCACCCCGGGACTAGCGGGAGATACGCAGTATTTT
CASSSTPGLAGDTQYF
>TRBV18|NA|TRBJ1-2|NA
TGTGCCAGCTCACCGTCCCAGGGGAGAGATGGCTACACCTTC
CASSPSQGRDGYTF
>TRBV27|NA|TRBJ2-1|NA
TGTGCCACCACGTCGAAATTCGGGGAGCAGTTCTTC
CATTSKFGEQFF
>TRBV28|NA|TRBJ1-1|few
TGTGCCAGCAGTCTGGGACTTCCGAACACTGAAGCTTTCTTT
CASSLGLPNTEAFF
>TRBV9|NA|TRBJ2-1|NA
TGTGCCAGCAGCGTAGTGCCGACAGCGGAGCAGTTCTTC
CASSVVPTAEQFF
>TRBV28|NA|TRBJ2-1|NA
TGTGCCAGCAGCCCAGCTCGGGATGAGCAGTTCTTC
CASSPARDEQFF
>TRBV19|TRBD1|TRBJ1-3|NA
TGTGCCAGTAGTATAGTGCCCGTCATGCAGGGGGCCGGGAACACCATATATTTT
CASSIVPVMQGAGNTIYF
>TRBV19|TRBD2|TRBJ2-1|NA
TGTGCCAGTAGTATAGATCCGCTAGCGGGGAACAATGAGCAGTTCTTC
CASSIDPLAGNNEQFF
>TRBV5-1|NA|TRBJ2-3|NA
TGCGCCAGCAGCTTGGCCGGGGGCACAGATACGCAGTATTTT
CASSLAGGTDTQYF
>TRBV7-9|NA|TRBJ1-5|NA
TGTGCCAGCAGCTTTAGCCGAGATCAGCCCCAGCATTTT
CASSFSRDQPQHF
>TRBV4-3|TRBD2|TRBJ2-3|NA
TGCGCCAGCAGCCAAAGTATGATCCTAGCGGGCCGCACAGATACGCAGTATTTT
CASSQSMILAGRTDTQYF
>TRBV9|TRBD2|TRBJ2-7|NA
TGTGCCAGCAGCGCCGGACCCCTGGTTGGGGGGGGGACCTACGAGCAGTACTTC
CASSAGPLVGGGTYEQYF
>TRBV25-1|TRBD2|TRBJ2-3|NA
TGTGCCAGCAGTACCCGGGGACTAGCGGGGGGAGATACGCAGTATTTT
CASSTRGLAGGDTQYF
>TRBV19|NA|TRBJ1-5|NA
TGTGCCAGTAGTATATCGAGCGGTGGCAATCAGCCCCAGCATTTT
CASSISSGGNQPQHF
>TRBV19|NA|TRBJ2-5|NA
TGTGCCAGTAGTATCTCGGAGACCCAGTACTTC
CASSISETQYF
>TRBV5-4|TRBD2|TRBJ2-1|NA
TGTGCCAGCAGCCCCGGCGGGACTAGCGTACCCAATGAGCAGTTCTTC
CASSPGGTSVPNEQFF
>TRBV6-5|TRBD1|TRBJ1-5|NA
TGTGCCGCAGGGACAGGGGGCAATCAGCCCCAGCATTTT
CAAGTGGNQPQHF
>TRBV7-2|TRBD1|TRBJ2-2|NA
TGTGCCAGCCTAACGACAGGGGTAACCGGGGAGCTGTTTTTT
CASLTTGVTGELFF
>TRBV19|TRBD2|TRBJ2-1|once
TGTGCCAGTAGTATCCGGACTAGCGGGTCTTACAATGAGCAGTTCTTC
CASSIRTSGSYNEQFF
>TRBV28|TRBD1|TRBJ1-2|NA
TGTGCCAGCAGTTATGGTCAGGGGGACTATGGCTACACCTTC
CASSYGQGDYGYTF
>TRBV19|NA|TRBJ2-5|NA
TGTGCCAGTAAAGCTTCTATCGGCGGGGGCCCCCGGGAGACCCAGTACTTC
CASKASIGGGPRETQYF
>TRBV9|NA|TRBJ2-5|NA
TGTGCCAGCAGCGTAGGGCAGCAAGAGACCCAGTACTTC
CASSVGQQETQYF
>TRBV2|TRBD1|TRBJ1-2|NA
TGTGCCAGCAACGGACAGGGGGCTGTTGACTATGGCTACACCTTC
CASNGQGAVDYGYTF
>TRBV15|TRBD1|TRBJ1-4|NA
TGTGCCACCAGCAGACCGGAACAGGGGGCAAATGAAAAACTGTTTTTT
CATSRPEQGANEKLFF
>TRBV7-9|TRBD1|TRBJ2-7|NA
TGTGCCAGCAGCCCCGGGACAGGACCCTACGAGCAGTACTTC
CASSPGTGPYEQYF
>TRBV5-5|NA|TRBJ2-7|NA
TGTGCCAGCAGCACCCGACAGTCCACCTACGAGCAGTACTTC
CASSTRQSTYEQYF
>TRBV5-1|TRBD1|TRBJ2-3|once
TGCGCCAGTCACTACTGGCGACAGGGTTCAGATACGCAGTATTTT
CASHYWRQGSDTQYF
>TRBV19|TRBD2|TRBJ2-4|NA
TGTGCCAGTAGTATAGAGGTGCTAGCGGGGGGGCCGGGAAACATTCAGTACTTC
CASSIEVLAGGPGNIQYF
>TRBV2|TRBD1|TRBJ2-1|once
TGTGCCAGCAGTGTCAGGACAGGGGATTACAATGAGCAGTTCTTC
CASSVRTGDYNEQFF
>TRBV29-1|TRBD2|TRBJ2-7|NA
TGCAGCGCTACGACTAGCGGGGATATCTACGAGCAGTACTTC
CSATTSGDIYEQYF
>TRBV10-3|TRBD2|TRBJ2-1|NA
TGTGCCACCAGTGGCGGGAGTTCCTACAATGAGCAGTTCTTC
CATSGGSSYNEQFF
>TRBV7-2|NA|TRBJ1-5|NA
TGTGCCAGCAGCTTAGGTCCAGGGGTGAAGCCCCAGCATTTT
CASSLGPGVKPQHF
>TRBV19|NA|TRBJ1-1|NA
TGTGCCAGTAGTATGTTAGGGGCGTACACTGAAGCTTTCTTT
CASSMLGAYTEAFF
>TRBV29-1|NA|TRBJ2-7|NA
TGCAGCGTTGACGGAGCCTACGAGCAGTACTTC
CSVDGAYEQYF